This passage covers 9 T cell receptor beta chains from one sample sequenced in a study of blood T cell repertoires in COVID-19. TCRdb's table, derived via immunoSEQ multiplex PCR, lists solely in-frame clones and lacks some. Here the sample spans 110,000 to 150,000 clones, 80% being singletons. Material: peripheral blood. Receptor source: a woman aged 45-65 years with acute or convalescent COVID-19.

Here the CDR3 DNA reads TGCAGCGTCCGACCGGGACAAATAACGGTCCAAGAGACCCAGTACTTC. It yields the protein CSVRPGQITVQETQYF. The rearrangement uses TRBV29-1 and TRBJ2-5, with D tentatively TRBD1 (6 bases). This CDR3 spans 16 amino acids. The V gene lost 6 bases and the J gene lost 1 base, with 21 bases spanning the gap. The V gene's germline CDR1 is SQVTM and CDR2 ANQGSEA.

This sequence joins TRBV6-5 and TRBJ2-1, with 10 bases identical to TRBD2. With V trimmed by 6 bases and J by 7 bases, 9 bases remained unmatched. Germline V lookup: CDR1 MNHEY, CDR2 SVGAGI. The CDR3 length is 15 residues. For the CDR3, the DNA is TGTGCCAGCAGGAGCGGGGGGGGCCAGGGAAATGAGCAGTTCTTC. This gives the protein CASRSGGGQGNEQFF.

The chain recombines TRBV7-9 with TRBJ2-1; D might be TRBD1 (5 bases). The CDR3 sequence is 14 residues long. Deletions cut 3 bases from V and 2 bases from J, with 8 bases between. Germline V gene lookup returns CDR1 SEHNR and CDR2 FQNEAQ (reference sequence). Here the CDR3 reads CASSLAGTYNEQFF. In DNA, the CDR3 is TGTGCCAGCAGCTTGGCAGGGACCTACAATGAGCAGTTCTTC. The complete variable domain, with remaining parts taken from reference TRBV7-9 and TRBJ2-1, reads DTGVSQNPRHKITKRGQNVTFRCDPISEHNRLYWYRQTLGQGPEFLTYFQNEAQLEKSRLLSDRFSAERPKGSFSTLEIQRTEQGDSAMYLCASSLAGTYNEQFFGPGTRLTVL.

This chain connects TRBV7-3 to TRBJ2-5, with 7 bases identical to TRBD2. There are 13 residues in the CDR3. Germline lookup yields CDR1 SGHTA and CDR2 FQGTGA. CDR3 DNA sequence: TGTGTCACCGCGACCGGACTAGTGAAGACCCAGTACTTC. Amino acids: CVTATGLVKTQYF.

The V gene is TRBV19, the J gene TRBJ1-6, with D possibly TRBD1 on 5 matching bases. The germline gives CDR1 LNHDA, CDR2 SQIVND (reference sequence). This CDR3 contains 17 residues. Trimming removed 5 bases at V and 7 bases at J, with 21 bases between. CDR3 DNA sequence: TGTGCCAGTAGTCAATCCCCCCGCCGCAGGGCGAATTCACCCCTCCACTTT. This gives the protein CASSQSPRRRANSPLHF. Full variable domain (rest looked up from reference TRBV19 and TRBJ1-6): DGGITQSPKYLFRKEGQNVTLSCEQNLNHDAMYWYRQDPGQGLRLIYYSQIVNDFQKGDIAEGYSVSREKKESFPLTVTSAQKNPTAFYLCASSQSPRRRANSPLHFGNGTRLTVT.

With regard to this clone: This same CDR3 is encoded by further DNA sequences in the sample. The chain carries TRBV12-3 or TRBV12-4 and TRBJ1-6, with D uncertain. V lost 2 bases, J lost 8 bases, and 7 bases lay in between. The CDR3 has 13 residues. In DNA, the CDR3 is TGTGCCAGCAGTTTACTCGCGGATTCACCCCTCCACTTT. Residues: CASSLLADSPLHF.

The CDR3 here is CASSPQGVGTNYGYTF. As DNA, the CDR3 is TGTGCCAGCTCGCCTCAGGGGGTGGGGACCAACTATGGCTACACCTTC. This sequence joins TRBV18 and TRBJ1-2; 7 bases are a match to TRBD1. The CDR3 contains 16 residues. J gave up 2 bases and V 6 bases, and 12 bases lay outside the gene matches. The V gene's germline CDR1 is KGHSH and CDR2 LQKENI.

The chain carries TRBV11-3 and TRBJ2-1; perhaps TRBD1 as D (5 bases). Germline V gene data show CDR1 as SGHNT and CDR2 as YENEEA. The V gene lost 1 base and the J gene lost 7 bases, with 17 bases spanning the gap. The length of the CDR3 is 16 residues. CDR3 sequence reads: CASSLGQGSSGNEQFF. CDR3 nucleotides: TGTGCCAGCAGCTTAGGTCAGGGATCTTCAGGGAATGAGCAGTTCTTC.

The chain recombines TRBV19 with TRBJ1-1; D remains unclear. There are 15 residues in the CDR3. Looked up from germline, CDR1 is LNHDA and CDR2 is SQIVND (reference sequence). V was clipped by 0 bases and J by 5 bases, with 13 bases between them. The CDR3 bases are TGTGCCAGTAGTATAGATCCTCTAGCGGTAACTGAAGCTTTCTTT. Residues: CASSIDPLAVTEAFF.